This T cell receptor (beta chain) was sequenced for a study of blood T cells in healthy people across ages. This clonotype has a handful of counts. The second PCR ran roughly 6 to 12 cycles with a sample-barcoded 5' primer and J-beta primers. One entry per CDR3 protein results from TCRdb running MiXCR on the 5' RACE reads. The data contain more than 800,000 distinct CDR3 sequences, roughly 26% of them singletons. Germline lookup yields CDR1 MNHNY and CDR2 SVGAGI (reference sequence). V was cut by 5 bases and J by 5 bases, with 12 bases left in between. The CDR3 sequence is 13 residues long. The chain has TRBV6-6 and TRBJ1-1; no clear D. Sequenced sample: blood. This TCR was recovered from a woman older than 75 in good health. The CDR3 nucleotides read TGTGCCAGCAGTAGCAATCAGAGGACTGAAGCTTTCTTT. It codes for CASSSNQRTEAFF.